This passage covers 23 T cell receptor beta chains from one sample sequenced in a study of OX40 agonist ivuxolimab in advanced cancers. This table comes from immunoSEQ multiplex PCR, and its TCRdb copy is limited to in-frame clones, with some not included. The sample has tens of thousands of clones; 80% to 95% are singletons. This sample comprised CD4+ or CD8+ T cells sorted from blood, obtained in a trial of the OX40 agonist ivuxolimab. These TCRs come from an adult with an advanced solid tumor such as melanoma, head and neck, liver or kidney cancer.

The genes are TRBV4-1 and TRBJ2-5; D is unclear. This CDR3 comprises 14 residues. Germline V gene lookup returns CDR1 MGHRA and CDR2 YSYEKL. V dropped 3 bases and J dropped 2 bases, with 10 bases sitting between them. CDR3 protein: CASSHGPSQETQYF. As DNA, the CDR3 is TGCGCCAGCAGCCATGGGCCTTCTCAAGAGACCCAGTACTTC.

There are a few counts of this clone. Within the sample, other DNA sequences also encode this same CDR3. The rearrangement joins TRBV9 to TRBJ2-7, with TRBD1 as a possible D gene (6 bases). V was cut by 3 bases and J by 3 bases, with 10 bases left in between. This CDR3 comprises 13 residues. CDR1 and CDR2 (germline): SGDLS, YYNGEE. This chain's CDR3 is CASSAGQNYEQYF. CDR3 sequence (DNA): TGTGCCAGCAGCGCAGGACAGAACTACGAGCAGTACTTC.

This chain joins TRBV11-3 and TRBJ2-1; D is ambiguous. The ends were cut back, 5 bases at V and 2 bases at J, with 4 bases in the middle. The CDR3 has 12 amino acids. From germline, CDR1 is SGHNT and CDR2 YENEEA. The CDR3: CASSEPYNEQFF. CDR3 DNA sequence: TGTGCCAGCAGCGAACCCTACAATGAGCAGTTCTTC.

CDR3 in amino acids: CASSLGRAANYGYTF. The CDR3 DNA reads as TGTGCCAGCAGCTTGGGCAGGGCCGCCAACTATGGCTACACCTTC. The chain uses TRBV5-6 and TRBJ1-2, with D possibly matching TRBD1 (5 bases). CDR1 is SGHDT and CDR2 is YYEEEE in the germline V gene. This CDR3 region has 15 residues. The V and J ends lost 0 bases and 2 bases respectively, with 11 bases between them.

V gene TRBV18 combines with J gene TRBJ1-1; 7 bases map to TRBD1. Germline CDR1 is KGHSH and CDR2 is LQKENI. The CDR3 extends over 14 amino acids. Trimming cost V 3 bases and J 3 bases; bases outside gene matches: 4. The CDR3 DNA reads TGTGCCAGCTCACCCGGCGGGACAGACACTGAAGCTTTCTTT. Protein product: CASSPGGTDTEAFF.

V and J are TRBV7-9 and TRBJ1-1; possible D gene TRBD1, 6 bases. Trimming took 5 bases from V and 5 from J, leaving 9 bases between them. This CDR3 comprises 12 residues. Germline values: CDR1 SEHNR, CDR2 FQNEAQ (reference sequence). CDR3 sequence (DNA): TGTGCCAGCAGCCCTGGACAGACTGAAGCTTTCTTT. Encoded protein: CASSPGQTEAFF. The whole variable domain, remainder taken from reference TRBV7-9 and TRBJ1-1, is DTGVSQNPRHKITKRGQNVTFRCDPISEHNRLYWYRQTLGQGPEFLTYFQNEAQLEKSRLLSDRFSAERPKGSFSTLEIQRTEQGDSAMYLCASSPGQTEAFFGQGTRLTVV.

The chain links TRBV5-1 to TRBJ2-1; possible D gene TRBD2, 5 bases. Germline V CDR1 and CDR2: SGHRS, YFSETQ. Trimming stripped 0 bases from V and 7 bases from J, with 11 bases between. This CDR3 is 14 amino acids long. Here the CDR3 reads CASSLAGLGNEQFF. The CDR3 bases are TGCGCCAGCAGCTTGGCCGGACTTGGTAATGAGCAGTTCTTC.

V is TRBV19 and J is TRBJ1-1, with D possibly being TRBD1 (5 bases). This CDR3 has 10 residues. V shed 8 bases and J shed 6 bases, with 7 bases lying between them. The germline CDR1 and CDR2 sequences are LNHDA and SQIVND (reference sequence). In DNA form, the CDR3 reads TGTGCCAGTCGGGGGGCTGAAGCTTTCTTT. It encodes CASRGAEAFF. Drawing the rest from reference TRBV19 and TRBJ1-1, the complete variable domain is DGGITQSPKYLFRKEGQNVTLSCEQNLNHDAMYWYRQDPGQGLRLIYYSQIVNDFQKGDIAEGYSVSREKKESFPLTVTSAQKNPTAFYLCASRGAEAFFGQGTRLTVV.

The V and J genes are TRBV19 and TRBJ1-2; tentative D call: TRBD1 (6 bases). This CDR3 comprises 17 residues. Germline CDR1 and CDR2: LNHDA and SQIVND (reference sequence). V gave up 7 bases and J gave up 8 bases, with 29 bases separating them. For the CDR3, the DNA is TGTGCCAGTAACCCGGGGGGCAACAGGAAAGAGGAGGAGGGCTACACCTTC. Amino acids: CASNPGGNRKEEEGYTF.

A few counts support this clone. The V call is TRBV4-1, the J call TRBJ1-4; D gene uncertain. CDR3 size: 16 residues. Germline V gives CDR1 MGHRA, CDR2 YSYEKL. V was shortened by 0 bases and J by 7 bases, with 15 bases between the two germline ends. The CDR3 loop is CASSQDQYTGGEKLFF. CDR3 sequence (DNA): TGCGCCAGCAGCCAAGATCAGTACACTGGCGGTGAAAAACTGTTTTTT.

This clone was seen only once. V and J are TRBV12-5 and TRBJ2-4; D uncertain. CDR3 length equals 13 residues. Germline V gene lookup returns CDR1 LGHNT and CDR2 FRNRAP. V gave up 9 bases and J gave up 1 base, with 10 bases separating them. CDR3 sequence (DNA): TGTGCTAGCGAAAGTGGCGCCAAAAACATTCAGTACTTC. Protein product: CASESGAKNIQYF.

The chain joins TRBV6-5 to TRBJ2-1, with a possible D match to TRBD1 (7 bases). Trimming removed 6 bases at V and 9 bases at J, with 18 bases between. The CDR3 runs 14 residues. Germline lookup yields CDR1 MNHEY and CDR2 SVGAGI. CDR3 DNA sequence: TGTGCCAGCAGCTGGGGGGACAGTAAGGTTGAGCAGTTCTTC. The encoded protein is CASSWGDSKVEQFF.

The chain employs TRBV9 and TRBJ2-1; D is possibly TRBD1 or TRBD2 (6 bases each). The V and J ends lost 5 bases and 10 bases respectively, with 19 bases between them. Germline lookup yields CDR1 SGDLS and CDR2 YYNGEE. CDR3 size: 14 residues. The CDR3 nucleotides read TGTGCCAGCAGTGGGGAGGCAAACAGGGAAGAGCAGTTCTTC. It encodes CASSGEANREEQFF.

The chain couples TRBV2 to TRBJ1-6; D gene uncertain. The germline V gene encodes CDR1 SNHLY and CDR2 FYNNEI. The CDR3 contains 12 residues. Trimming shortened V by 2 bases and J by 10 bases, and 6 bases separated the two germline ends. The CDR3 DNA is TGTGCCAGCAGTGAAACGGGATCACCCCTCCACTTT. Translated, it gives CASSETGSPLHF. The full variable domain, rest sourced from reference TRBV2 and TRBJ1-6, is EPEVTQTPSHQVTQMGQEVILRCVPISNHLYFYWYRQILGQKVEFLVSFYNNEISEKSEIFDDQFSVERPDGSNFTLKIRSTKLEDSAMYFCASSETGSPLHFGNGTRLTVT.

The gene calls are TRBV9 and TRBJ1-4; TRBD1 matches at 8 bases. V was clipped by 2 bases and J by 4 bases; unmatched bases: 4. Looked up from germline, CDR1 is SGDLS and CDR2 is YYNGEE. This CDR3 has 15 residues. CDR3 DNA sequence: TGTGCCAGCAGCGTGGACAGGGATGTTAATGAAAAACTGTTTTTT. It encodes CASSVDRDVNEKLFF. Based on the CDR3 plus reference TRBV9 and TRBJ1-4, the full variable domain is DSGVTQTPKHLITATGQRVTLRCSPRSGDLSVYWYQQSLDQGLQFLIQYYNGEERAKGNILERFSAQQFPDLHSELNLSSLELGDSALYFCASSVDRDVNEKLFFGSGTQLSVL.

This clone came up once. The CDR3 sequence: CASSLYSGGAGYNEQFF. As DNA, the CDR3 is TGCGCCAGCAGCCTATATAGCGGGGGGGCAGGATACAATGAGCAGTTCTTC. The V and J genes are TRBV4-1 and TRBJ2-1; 11 bases fit TRBD2. Germline V CDR1 and CDR2: MGHRA, YSYEKL. The junction had 9 bases not matched to a gene; V was cut back by 4 bases and J by 4 bases. CDR3 size: 17 residues.

The chain is built from TRBV6-5 and TRBJ1-5; no definite D call. CDR1 and CDR2 (germline): MNHEY, SVGAGI. Trimming pared 4 bases from V and 0 bases from J, leaving 13 bases between. This CDR3 is 16 amino acids long. CDR3 nucleotides: TGTGCCAGCAGTTTGTTTTCGGGGATTAGCAATCAGCCCCAGCATTTT. The encoded protein is CASSLFSGISNQPQHF.

This clone appeared once. The V gene is TRBV5-4, the J gene TRBJ2-5; D could derive from TRBD1 or TRBD2 (5 bases each). Germline lookup yields CDR1 SGHNT and CDR2 YYREEE (reference sequence). This CDR3 has 14 amino acids. With 4 bases removed from V and 4 bases from J, the gap between germline ends came to 14 bases. This chain's CDR3 is CASSLNPGRETQYF. DNA of the CDR3: TGTGCCAGCAGCCTCAACCCAGGGAGAGAGACCCAGTACTTC.

This clone appeared once. The chain recombines TRBV21-1 with TRBJ1-5. TRBV21-1 is deemed a pseudogene. CDR3 length: 16 amino acids. The CDR3 nucleotides read TGTGCCAGCAGCCCCACGGGGGGGGTCTCCAATCAGCCCCAGCATTTT. Encoded protein: CASSPTGGVSNQPQHF.

The chain carries TRBV4-2 and TRBJ1-2, with TRBD1 matching over 11 bases. The CDR3 loop spans 16 amino acids. Germline lookup yields CDR1 LGHNA and CDR2 YNFKEQ. The V gene end was trimmed by 4 bases and the J gene end by 2 bases; junction bases not matched to a gene: 6. In DNA form, the CDR3 reads TGTGCCAGCAGCCGGGAGGGGGACAGGGGGAACTATGGCTACACCTTC. The encoded protein is CASSREGDRGNYGYTF.

The J gene is TRBJ1-1, the V gene TRBV19; D not certain. Germline values: CDR1 LNHDA, CDR2 SQIVND (reference sequence). Between the trimmed V and J ends, which lost 6 bases and 7 bases, there was a span of 18 bases. This CDR3 region has 14 residues. Written as DNA, the CDR3 is TGTGCCAGTAGGTCGGTGAGGGATACGTATGAAGCTTTCTTT. This sequence encodes CASRSVRDTYEAFF.

The rearrangement uses TRBV6-5 and TRBJ1-2; no reliable D call. Trimming cost V 6 bases and J 5 bases, with 16 bases left between them. The CDR3 has 14 residues. Per germline, CDR1 MNHEY and CDR2 SVGAGI. CDR3 sequence: CASREDGVVYGYTF. In DNA, the CDR3 is TGTGCCAGCAGGGAGGACGGAGTTGTTTATGGCTACACCTTC.

The rearrangement uses TRBV7-6 and TRBJ2-7; possibly TRBD1 for D (5 bases). Trimming shortened V by 1 base and J by 3 bases, and 10 bases separated the two germline ends. Per the germline V gene, CDR1 is SGHVS and CDR2 is FNYEAQ. The CDR3 runs to 14 residues. The DNA for the CDR3 is TGTGCCAGCAGCTTAGAGCAGGGTAGCTACGAGCAGTACTTC. Amino acid sequence: CASSLEQGSYEQYF.